The rows below give T cell receptor beta chains drawn from one sample of a study of shared clonotypes between healthy human individuals. Produced via immunoSEQ multiplex PCR; TCRdb's table is partial and in-frame only. The repertoire consists of about 820,000 clones, with 80% to 95% occurring once and the leading ten covering around 24%. The sequenced sample consisted of naive CD8+ T cells sorted from blood. These receptors were collected from a man aged 25 to 40 in good health. Each CDR3 is given with its conserved first and last residue. A D gene is named only where the DNA matches it firmly. Clone size, where shown, is once, few, many, or a class for clones that have expanded.

v_gene,d_gene,abundance,j_gene,CDR3aa,CDR3nt
TRBV10-2,TRBD2,NA,TRBJ2-1,CASSEGLAQFYNEQFF,TGCGCCAGCAGCGAGGGACTAGCGCAATTCTACAATGAGCAGTTCTTC
TRBV5-5,NA,NA,TRBJ2-7,CASSLDWGYSYEQYF,TGTGCCAGCAGCTTGGATTGGGGTTACTCCTACGAGCAGTACTTC
TRBV6-5,TRBD1,NA,TRBJ2-7,CASSSPGQGTYEQYF,TGTGCCAGCAGTTCACCGGGACAGGGGACCTACGAGCAGTACTTC
TRBV2,NA,NA,TRBJ2-7,CASSGVGQIYEQYF,TGTGCCAGCAGTGGGGTAGGACAAATCTACGAGCAGTACTTC
TRBV5-5,NA,NA,TRBJ2-7,CASSSTGAPYEQYF,TGTGCCAGCAGCTCGACAGGAGCTCCCTACGAGCAGTACTTC
TRBV9,NA,NA,TRBJ2-1,CASRSGGALLF,TGTGCCAGCAGGTCTGGGGGCGCGCTTCTCTTC
TRBV9,NA,NA,TRBJ2-3,CASSVGGSTDTQYF,TGTGCCAGCAGCGTAGGGGGGTCCACAGATACGCAGTATTTT
TRBV9,NA,NA,TRBJ2-7,CASSADRSYEQYF,TGTGCCAGCAGCGCTGATCGGTCCTACGAGCAGTACTTC
TRBV6-6,NA,NA,TRBJ1-5,CASSLLSNQPQHF,TGTGCCAGCAGCCTCCTTAGCAATCAGCCCCAGCATTTT
TRBV5-1,NA,NA,TRBJ2-1,CASSLYSNEQFF,TGCGCCAGCAGCTTGTACAGCAATGAGCAGTTCTTC
TRBV4-3,NA,NA,TRBJ1-4,CASSRNGATNEKLFF,TGCGCCAGCAGTCGTAACGGAGCAACTAATGAAAAACTGTTTTTT
TRBV2,TRBD2,NA,TRBJ2-5,CASSEAGLAGGETQYF,TGTGCCAGCAGTGAAGCGGGCCTAGCGGGAGGAGAGACCCAGTACTTC
TRBV28,NA,NA,TRBJ2-7,CASSYRGSSYEQYF,TGTGCCAGCAGTTATAGGGGGAGCTCCTACGAGCAGTACTTC
TRBV11-2,NA,NA,TRBJ2-3,CASSSGYTDTQYF,TGTGCCAGCAGCTCAGGATACACAGATACGCAGTATTTT
TRBV4-1,NA,NA,TRBJ2-4,CASSQEDRRGDIQYF,TGCGCCAGCAGCCAAGAGGATCGGAGGGGGGACATTCAGTACTTC
TRBV11-2,NA,NA,TRBJ1-5,CASSSEGLGQPQHF,TGTGCCAGCAGCTCCGAAGGGTTAGGACAGCCCCAGCATTTT
TRBV29-1,NA,NA,TRBJ1-2,CSVRAVNYGYTF,TGCAGCGTCCGGGCCGTTAACTATGGCTACACCTTC
TRBV27,TRBD1,NA,TRBJ2-7,CASSLVLGQVYEQYF,TGTGCCAGCAGTTTAGTACTGGGACAGGTCTACGAGCAGTACTTC
TRBV9,TRBD1,NA,TRBJ1-2,CASSGDRVTYGYTF,TGTGCCAGCAGCGGGGACAGGGTGACTTATGGCTACACCTTC
TRBV27,NA,NA,TRBJ1-2,CASSSWTDYYGYTF,TGTGCCAGCAGTTCATGGACAGACTACTATGGCTACACCTTC
TRBV6-5,TRBD1,NA,TRBJ2-2,CASSYGTGRAGELFF,TGTGCCAGCAGTTACGGGACAGGGAGGGCCGGGGAGCTGTTTTTT
TRBV7-9,NA,NA,TRBJ2-7,CASSLGGTFYEQYF,TGTGCCAGCAGCTTAGGGGGGACCTTCTACGAGCAGTACTTC
TRBV27,TRBD2,NA,TRBJ2-2,CASSPPTSGATGELFF,TGTGCCAGCAGTCCCCCCACTAGCGGGGCCACCGGGGAGCTGTTTTTT
TRBV29-1,NA,NA,TRBJ2-7,CSVEAKEGNYEQYF,TGCAGCGTTGAAGCCAAGGAAGGCAACTACGAGCAGTACTTC
TRBV10-3,NA,NA,TRBJ1-4,CAISDDAGKLFF,TGTGCCATCAGTGATGATGCGGGAAAACTGTTTTTT
TRBV21-1,NA,NA,TRBJ2-1,CASSALTRNPALAGYNEQFF,TGTGCCAGCAGCGCACTTACTAGAAACCCAGCCTTGGCGGGGTACAATGAGCAGTTCTTC
TRBV7-8,NA,NA,TRBJ1-2,CASSLDPGIHYGYTF,TGTGCCAGCAGCTTAGATCCCGGAATCCACTATGGCTACACCTTC
TRBV2,NA,NA,TRBJ2-7,CASMSPLEQYF,TGTGCCAGCATGTCCCCTCTAGAGCAGTACTTC
TRBV19,NA,NA,TRBJ1-3,CASSALDSLSGNTIYF,TGTGCCAGTAGTGCCCTGGACAGTCTCTCTGGAAACACCATATATTTT
TRBV6-1,TRBD2,NA,TRBJ2-7,CASSEVRTSLYF,TGTGCCAGCAGTGAAGTTAGGACTAGCCTGTACTTC
TRBV27,NA,NA,TRBJ2-7,CASRLADRPYEQYF,TGTGCCAGCAGACTCGCGGACAGACCCTACGAGCAGTACTTC
TRBV27,TRBD1,NA,TRBJ2-1,CASSPGQGAEQFF,TGTGCCAGCAGCCCCGGGCAGGGGGCAGAGCAGTTCTTC
TRBV5-1,TRBD2,NA,TRBJ2-1,CASSRLAEAYNEQFF,TGCGCCAGCAGCCGACTAGCGGAAGCGTACAATGAGCAGTTCTTC
TRBV28,TRBD1,NA,TRBJ2-2,CASSPRATGTLNTGELFF,TGTGCCAGCAGCCCGCGGGCGACAGGGACCTTGAACACCGGGGAGCTGTTTTTT
TRBV27,TRBD1,once,TRBJ1-1,CASSLSTGAVTEAFF,TGTGCCAGCAGTTTATCCACAGGGGCCGTTACTGAAGCTTTCTTT
TRBV13,TRBD1,NA,TRBJ2-7,CASSLERQGSREQYF,TGTGCCAGCAGCTTAGAGAGACAGGGGTCTCGGGAGCAGTACTTC
TRBV6-5,NA,NA,TRBJ2-3,CASSYVVVDTQYF,TGTGCCAGCAGTTACGTAGTGGTGGATACGCAGTATTTT
TRBV7-8,NA,once,TRBJ2-2,CASSLYGDNTGELFF,TGTGCCAGCAGCTTGTACGGGGACAACACCGGGGAGCTGTTTTTT
TRBV28,TRBD2,NA,TRBJ2-2,CASSFLAGAGELFF,TGTGCCAGCAGTTTTCTAGCGGGAGCCGGGGAGCTGTTTTTT
TRBV7-8,NA,NA,TRBJ2-7,CASSPTRIYEQYF,TGTGCCAGCAGCCCTACTAGGATCTACGAGCAGTACTTC
TRBV6-5,NA,NA,TRBJ1-2,CASSYVRGDSDYGYTF,TGTGCCAGCAGTTACGTTCGGGGGGATTCGGACTATGGCTACACCTTC
TRBV5-1,TRBD1,NA,TRBJ2-7,CASSLVRGSYEQYF,TGCGCCAGCAGCTTGGTCAGGGGGAGTTACGAGCAGTACTTC
TRBV28,NA,NA,TRBJ2-7,CASSPGHEQYF,TGTGCCAGCAGTCCCGGGCACGAGCAGTACTTC
TRBV2,TRBD2,NA,TRBJ2-7,CASSEKASGRATYEQYF,TGTGCCAGCAGTGAGAAGGCTAGCGGGAGGGCCACCTACGAGCAGTACTTC
TRBV5-6,TRBD2,NA,TRBJ2-1,CASSDTRTSGRFNEQFF,TGTGCCAGCAGCGATACAAGGACTAGCGGGAGGTTCAATGAGCAGTTCTTC
TRBV7-6,TRBD2,NA,TRBJ2-2,CASSLERGVNTGELFF,TGTGCCAGCAGCTTAGAGCGGGGGGTTAACACCGGGGAGCTGTTTTTT
TRBV7-9,NA,NA,TRBJ2-5,CASSWDGQETQYF,TGTGCCAGCAGCTGGGACGGCCAAGAGACCCAGTACTTC
TRBV27,NA,NA,TRBJ1-5,CASSLPAGPQHF,TGTGCCAGCAGTTTGCCCGCAGGGCCCCAGCATTTT
TRBV27,TRBD2,NA,TRBJ2-1,CASSVRTSAYNEQFF,TGTGCCAGCAGCGTAAGGACTAGCGCTTACAATGAGCAGTTCTTC
TRBV15,TRBD1,once,TRBJ2-3,CATSRAFDGTGPSTDTQYF,TGTGCCACCAGCAGAGCCTTCGACGGGACAGGACCTAGCACAGATACGCAGTATTTT
TRBV6-1,TRBD1,NA,TRBJ1-2,CASSESRGTAIGYTF,TGTGCCAGCAGTGAATCCCGCGGGACAGCCATTGGCTACACCTTC
TRBV9,NA,NA,TRBJ1-5,CASSLGDTNQPQHF,TGTGCCAGCAGTCTTGGGGACACCAATCAGCCCCAGCATTTT
TRBV5-1,NA,NA,TRBJ2-3,CASATLGGTDTQYF,TGCGCCAGCGCAACCCTAGGGGGTACAGATACGCAGTATTTT